The source of this T cell receptor (beta chain) is a study of blood T cell repertoires in COVID-19. Study details: T cells, B-cell-depleted T cells, or PBMCs supplied cDNA or gDNA.

Using immunoSEQ multiplex PCR, the repertoire was profiled, and TCRdb retains in-frame clones only, with some absent. The table includes about 130,000 clones, around 82% detected once. The CDR3 is made up of 12 amino acids. Germline lookup yields CDR1 SGHNT and CDR2 YENEEA. V was shortened by 0 bases and J by 7 bases, with 7 bases between the two germline ends. The sequencing sample was made of peripheral blood. V is TRBV11-3 and J is TRBJ2-7, with D tentatively TRBD1 (5 bases). This TCR was sampled from a man aged 60-69 years with acute or convalescent COVID-19. The CDR3 region is CASSLDGQEQYF. In DNA, the CDR3 is TGTGCCAGCAGCTTAGATGGACAAGAGCAGTACTTC.